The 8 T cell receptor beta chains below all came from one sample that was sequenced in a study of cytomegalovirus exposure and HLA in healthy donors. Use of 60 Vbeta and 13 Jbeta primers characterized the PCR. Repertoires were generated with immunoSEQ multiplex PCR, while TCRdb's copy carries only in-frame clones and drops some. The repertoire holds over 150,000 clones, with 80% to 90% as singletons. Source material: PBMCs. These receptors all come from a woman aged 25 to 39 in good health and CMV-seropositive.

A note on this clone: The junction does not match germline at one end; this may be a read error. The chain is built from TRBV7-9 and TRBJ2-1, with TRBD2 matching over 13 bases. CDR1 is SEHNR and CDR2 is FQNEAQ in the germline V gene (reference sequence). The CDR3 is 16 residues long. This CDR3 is CSSSLTLAGGLDEQFF. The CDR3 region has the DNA TGTTCCAGCAGCTTAACACTAGCGGGGGGGCTTGATGAGCAGTTCTTC.

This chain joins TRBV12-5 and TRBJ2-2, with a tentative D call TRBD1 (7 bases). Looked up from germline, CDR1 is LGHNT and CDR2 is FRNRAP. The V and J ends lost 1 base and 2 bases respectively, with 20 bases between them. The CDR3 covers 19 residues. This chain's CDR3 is CASGLDRDRPTSNTGELFF. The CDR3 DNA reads TGTGCTAGTGGTTTGGACCGGGACAGACCAACTAGCAACACCGGGGAGCTGTTTTTT.

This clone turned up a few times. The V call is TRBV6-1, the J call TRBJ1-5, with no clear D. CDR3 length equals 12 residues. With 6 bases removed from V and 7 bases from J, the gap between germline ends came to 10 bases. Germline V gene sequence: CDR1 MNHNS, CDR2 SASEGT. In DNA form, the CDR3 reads TGTGCCAGCAGGGCCACGGGGCAGCCCCAGCATTTT. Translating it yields CASRATGQPQHF.

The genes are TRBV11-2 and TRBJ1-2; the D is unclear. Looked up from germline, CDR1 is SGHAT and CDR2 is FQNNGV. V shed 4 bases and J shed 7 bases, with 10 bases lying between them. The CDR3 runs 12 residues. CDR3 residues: CASSSLNGGYTF. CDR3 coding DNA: TGTGCCAGCAGCTCCCTGAACGGTGGCTACACCTTC.

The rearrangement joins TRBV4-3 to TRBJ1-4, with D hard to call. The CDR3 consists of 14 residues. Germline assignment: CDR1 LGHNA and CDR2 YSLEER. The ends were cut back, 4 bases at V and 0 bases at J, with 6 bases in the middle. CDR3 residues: CASSLLATNEKLFF. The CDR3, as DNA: TGCGCCAGCAGCCTCCTTGCAACTAATGAAAAACTGTTTTTT.

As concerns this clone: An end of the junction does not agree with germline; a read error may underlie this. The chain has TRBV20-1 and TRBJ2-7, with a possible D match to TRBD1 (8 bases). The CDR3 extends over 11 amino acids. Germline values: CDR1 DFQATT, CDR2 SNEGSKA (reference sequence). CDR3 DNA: TGCAGTGCTAGAGACCCCGACAGGGGAGGGTTC. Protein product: CSARDPDRGGF.

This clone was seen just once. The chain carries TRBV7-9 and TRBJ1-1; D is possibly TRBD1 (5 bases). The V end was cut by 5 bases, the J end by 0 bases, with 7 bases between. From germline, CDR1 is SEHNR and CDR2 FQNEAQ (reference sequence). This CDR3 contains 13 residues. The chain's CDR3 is CASSIQVNTEAFF. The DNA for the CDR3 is TGTGCCAGCAGCATACAGGTGAACACTGAAGCTTTCTTT.

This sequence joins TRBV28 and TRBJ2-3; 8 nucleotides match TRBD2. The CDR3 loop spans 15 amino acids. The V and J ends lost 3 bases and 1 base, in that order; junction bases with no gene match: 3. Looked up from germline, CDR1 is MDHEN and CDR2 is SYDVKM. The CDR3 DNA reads TGTGCCAGCAGTTTCGGGGGGGCCGGCACAGATACGCAGTATTTT. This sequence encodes CASSFGGAGTDTQYF.